This entry lists 5 T cell receptor beta chains sequenced from one sample in a study of T-cell reconstitution after alpha-beta-depleted transplantation in children. Unique molecular identifiers tagged the TCRbeta library. TCRdb processed the PCR reads anew with MiXCR; each CDR3 protein has one entry. The sample holds a few hundred thousand distinct CDR3 sequences; 27% are singletons and the top ten take about 35%. Sequences were derived from PBMCs, sampled before TCRalphabeta/CD19-depleted stem cell transplant. The origin of the receptors is a boy younger than two with Wiskott-Aldrich syndrome, due to receive a stem cell transplant.

V is TRBV24-1 and J is TRBJ2-7; possible D gene TRBD2, 5 bases. Germline CDR1 reads KGHDR; CDR2 reads SFDVKD. V gave up 6 bases and J gave up 3 bases, with 8 bases separating them. The CDR3 sequence is 12 residues long. As DNA, the CDR3 is TGTGCCACCAGTCGGCGGGTCTACGAGCAGTACTTC. It encodes CATSRRVYEQYF.

This sequence joins TRBV5-1 and TRBJ2-1, with 13 nucleotides matching TRBD2. The CDR3 has 16 residues. V was pared by 4 bases and J by 2 bases, with 3 bases of the junction left unmatched. Germline CDR1 SGHRS, CDR2 YFSETQ. DNA of the CDR3: TGCGCCAGCAGCGTCGGGACTAGCGGGACCTACAATGAGCAGTTCTTC. Protein product: CASSVGTSGTYNEQFF.

The rearrangement joins TRBV12-3 or TRBV12-4 to TRBJ1-3; D remains unclear. The CDR3 runs to 15 residues. The ends were cut back, 4 bases at V and 2 bases at J, with 12 bases in the middle. The CDR3 reads CASSSTGITGNTIYF. CDR3 nucleotide sequence: TGTGCCAGCAGTTCGACTGGGATTACTGGAAACACCATATATTTT.

The chain has TRBV29-1 and TRBJ1-5; no definite D call. V lost 4 bases and J 0 bases, leaving 1 base between the germline ends. The length of the CDR3 is 11 residues. Looked up from germline, CDR1 is SQVTM and CDR2 is ANQGSEA. The CDR3: CSVGSNQPQHF. Written as DNA, the CDR3 is TGCAGCGTTGGTAGCAATCAGCCCCAGCATTTT.

The chain recombines TRBV29-1 with TRBJ2-3; 14 bases match TRBD2. CDR3 size: 15 residues. CDR1 is SQVTM and CDR2 is ANQGSEA in the germline V gene. J lost 6 bases, V lost 5 bases, and 7 bases had no gene match. The CDR3 protein is CSVIGLAGGVDTQYF. The DNA of the CDR3 is TGCAGCGTTATAGGACTAGCGGGAGGAGTGGATACGCAGTATTTT.